This T cell receptor (beta chain) was sequenced for a study of blood T cells in healthy people across ages. Overall study: T cells yielded about one barcoded beta molecule per two cells through template switching.

Broader study findings: Diversity estimates from one million T cells were considered underestimates.

A J-beta primer mix and a sample-barcoded 5' primer were used in a second PCR of about 7 to 12 cycles. Tags on each cDNA molecule came from a template-switch adaptor with 12 random nucleotides. TCRdb re-called the 5' RACE reads through MiXCR, storing one row per CDR3 protein. This sample has 870,000 or so distinct CDR3 sequences, with 29% found just once. Every donor provided roughly 9.1 milliliters of peripheral blood. V lost 3 bases and J 8 bases, leaving 14 bases between the germline ends. This CDR3 spans 14 amino acids. This clonotype has just one count. Its specificity is not known. The rearrangement joins TRBV12-3 or TRBV12-4 to TRBJ2-1, with a possible D match to TRBD2 (5 bases). Input material: blood. This TCR was recovered from a woman of 80 years or more in good health. CDR3 nucleotide sequence: TGTGCCAGCAGTTTGAAGGGAGCTAGGGATGAGCAGTTCTTC. Its translation is CASSLKGARDEQFF.